This T cell receptor beta chain was identified in a study of cytomegalovirus exposure and HLA in healthy donors. The study, taken as a whole, reports: Later analysis identified a missense DCLRE1C variant that was linked to TCR beta V- and J-gene trimming. In vitro assays verified that three CMV-associated chains recognized CMV antigens specifically. The likely origin of a cluster of highly shared sequence variants was a sequencing artifact. CMV serostatus was the sole immune exposure data available.

This clone was observed once. Antigen unknown. 13 Jbeta primers and 60 Vbeta primers were used for the PCR. Assay used: immunoSEQ multiplex PCR; TCRdb lists only in-frame clones, some missing. The table has over 150,000 clones, roughly 79% seen once. The CDR3 is 14 residues long. Trimming took off 6 bases at V and 5 bases at J, with 13 bases between the two ends. Germline values: CDR1 LNHDA, CDR2 SQIVND (reference sequence). This receptor was taken from a woman aged 45-60 years in good health and CMV-seronegative. The gene calls are TRBV19 and TRBJ2-2; perhaps TRBD1 as D (5 bases). Sequencing was performed on PBMCs. The DNA for the CDR3 is TGTGCCAGTAGGCGGCAGGGTGAGACCGGGGAGCTGTTTTTT. It is translated as CASRRQGETGELFF. The complete variable domain, with remaining parts taken from reference TRBV19 and TRBJ2-2, reads DGGITQSPKYLFRKEGQNVTLSCEQNLNHDAMYWYRQDPGQGLRLIYYSQIVNDFQKGDIAEGYSVSREKKESFPLTVTSAQKNPTAFYLCASRRQGETGELFFGEGSRLTVL.